This TCR beta chain was sequenced for a study of T cell repertoires in cytomegalovirus infection. The CDR3 contains 16 residues. With 7 bases removed from V and 5 bases from J, the gap between germline ends came to 18 bases. Per the germline V gene, CDR1 is MNHEY and CDR2 is SVGAGI. TCRdb itself ran the reads through MiXCR, one entry per CDR3 protein. The sample lists a few hundred thousand distinct CDR3 sequences; about 35% were seen once. In regard to this clonotype: The antigen is not known.

The clonotype originates from a human donor in good health (CMV status not recorded). Some clones in this sample may be carry-over from other donors' samples. The specimen comprised cultured PBMCs, sampled from culture after CMV antigen stimulation. The J gene is TRBJ1-6, the V gene TRBV6-5, with D perhaps TRBD1 (5 bases). The CDR3 DNA reads TGTGCCAGCAAGACAGCAGGAGGGATCAATAATTCACCCCTCCACTTT. It codes for CASKTAGGINNSPLHF.